This entry is about one T cell receptor (beta chain). The antigen is undetermined. Per germline, CDR1 SGHRS and CDR2 YFSETQ. V lost 4 bases and J lost 0; bases outside the gene matches: 15. This CDR3 has 19 amino acids. The data originate from a study of blood T cells in healthy people across ages. The second PCR ran 7 to 11 cycles with a sample-barcoded 5' primer and J-beta primers. MiXCR was run by TCRdb on the 5' RACE reads, yielding one entry per CDR3 protein. This repertoire shows 650,000 to 700,000 distinct CDR3 sequences, 52% found once; its top ten account for roughly 14%. Study-level points and caveats: More naive CD4+ cells and higher diversity were found in long-lived than in aged donors. The study regarded diversity estimates from one million T cells as underestimates.

V usage is TRBV5-1 and J usage is TRBJ2-7; 11 bases match TRBD1. Material for sequencing was blood. The sequence was obtained from a woman of 80 years or more in good health. The CDR3 coding sequence is TGCGCCAGCAGCGCAGCAAACCGGGACAGGGGGACCCTCTCCTACGAGCAGTACTTC. It specifies CASSAANRDRGTLSYEQYF.